This T cell receptor (beta chain) was documented in a study of OX40 agonist ivuxolimab in advanced cancers. Study-wide context: Of the patients, three showed partial responses, one with hepatocellular carcinoma and two with cutaneous melanoma.

The protocol was immunoSEQ multiplex PCR, while the TCRdb copy is restricted to in-frame clones and leaves out a portion. The table has about 45,000 clones, around 89% seen once. This specimen consisted of CD4+ or CD8+ T cells sorted from blood, obtained in a trial of the OX40 agonist ivuxolimab. This receptor was identified in an adult with an advanced solid tumor such as melanoma, head and neck, liver or kidney cancer.

CDR3 sequence: CASSLTSGQTQYF. In nucleotides, the CDR3 is TGTGCCAGCAGCTTGACTAGCGGGCAGACCCAGTACTTC. The chain is built from TRBV5-5 and TRBJ2-5; TRBD2 agrees at 9 bases. Looked up from germline, CDR1 is SGHKS and CDR2 is YYEKEE (reference sequence). The CDR3 consists of 13 residues. V was clipped by 1 base and J by 6 bases; unmatched bases: 1.